This T cell receptor (beta chain) was sequenced in a study of T cells in Graves' hyperthyroidism and ophthalmopathy. In patients aged 18 to 65, hyperthyroidism was newly diagnosed, with duration under 2 months. Uncontrolled infection, other autoimmune disease, pregnancy and lactation each barred patients from inclusion. Isolation of PBMCs was performed on around 9.7 ml fresh peripheral blood. Amplification of TCR beta CDR3 regions used RNA as the template. The HTBI primer set drove a first-round RT-PCR of the TCR CDR3. TCRdb reprocessed the multiplex PCR reads via MiXCR and lists one record per CDR3 protein. The sample has hundreds of thousands of distinct CDR3 sequences, 38% seen once; the top ten hold around 10%. Overall study results and limits: Model predictions of ophthalmopathy came a median approximately 6.2 months before onset.

Germline CDR1 and CDR2: LNHDA and SQIVND (reference sequence). V was pared by 5 bases and J by 2 bases, with 8 bases of the junction left unmatched. The CDR3 loop spans 15 amino acids. In its sample, this clonotype was seen a few times. No antigen is known for it. The clonotype originates from a man younger than 30 with Graves' hyperthyroidism. Source material: blood. V gene TRBV19 combines with J gene TRBJ1-2; TRBD1 matches at 7 bases. The CDR3 DNA follows: TGTGCCAGTAGTCTAACGACAGGGACCAACTATGGCTACACCTTC. This codes for CASSLTTGTNYGYTF.